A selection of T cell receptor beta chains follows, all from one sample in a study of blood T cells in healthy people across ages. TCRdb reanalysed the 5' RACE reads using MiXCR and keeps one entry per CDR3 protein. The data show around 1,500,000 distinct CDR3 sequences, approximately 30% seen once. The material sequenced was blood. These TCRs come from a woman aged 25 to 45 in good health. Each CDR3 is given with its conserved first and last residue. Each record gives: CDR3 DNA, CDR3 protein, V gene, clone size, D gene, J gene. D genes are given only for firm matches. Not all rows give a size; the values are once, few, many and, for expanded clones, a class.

DNA: TGCAGCGCTTTAAGGGAGGGATCCTACAATGAGCAGTTCTTC
CDR3: CSALREGSYNEQFF
V: TRBV29-1
size: .
D: TRBD2
J: TRBJ2-1

DNA: TGTGCCAGCTCACCACCGAACAGGGGGCGAGACGAGCAGTACTTC
CDR3: CASSPPNRGRDEQYF
V: TRBV18
size: few
D: TRBD1
J: TRBJ2-7

DNA: TGTGCCAGCAGCAGGGGGGGTATCCCAGATACGCAGTATTTT
CDR3: CASSRGGIPDTQYF
V: TRBV12-3/TRBV12-4
size: .
D: .
J: TRBJ2-3

DNA: TGCAGTGCTAATAAGCGGGAGTACCAAGAGACCCAGTACTTC
CDR3: CSANKREYQETQYF
V: TRBV20-1
size: many
D: TRBD2
J: TRBJ2-5

DNA: TGTGCCAGCAGCTTAATCCCCGGGGGGGGCTACAATGAGCAGTTCTTC
CDR3: CASSLIPGGGYNEQFF
V: TRBV7-3
size: few
D: TRBD2
J: TRBJ2-1

DNA: TGCAGTGCTAGAGGGACCTCCTACGAGCGGTACTTC
CDR3: CSARGTSYERYF
V: TRBV20-1
size: once
D: .
J: TRBJ2-7

DNA: TGTACCAGCAGTTGGGAAAGGGGGCGCTCGCAGTACTTC
CDR3: CTSSWERGRSQYF
V: TRBV12-3/TRBV12-4
size: .
D: TRBD1
J: TRBJ2-5

DNA: TGCGCCAGCAGCTTCGTAACAGGGGGCGAGCAGTACTTC
CDR3: CASSFVTGGEQYF
V: TRBV5-1
size: few
D: TRBD1
J: TRBJ2-7

DNA: TGTGCCAGCGAGGGCCTAGCGGGTGGCGAGACCCAGTACTTC
CDR3: CASEGLAGGETQYF
V: TRBV7-9
size: few
D: TRBD2
J: TRBJ2-5

DNA: TGTGCCAGCAGACAAAGGGGGACTAATGAAAAACTGTTTTTT
CDR3: CASRQRGTNEKLFF
V: TRBV7-9
size: .
D: .
J: TRBJ1-4

DNA: TGTGCCAGCAGCCATGACAACACCGGGGAGTTGTTTTTT
CDR3: CASSHDNTGELFF
V: TRBV14
size: .
D: .
J: TRBJ2-2

DNA: TGTGCCAGCACCGAGATAGAGCCCTACGAGCAGTACTTC
CDR3: CASTEIEPYEQYF
V: TRBV28
size: many
D: .
J: TRBJ2-7

DNA: TGTGCCAGCACTCTAGCTGGGGCAGGCCGATGGGGCTACACCTTC
CDR3: CASTLAGAGRWGYTF
V: TRBV28
size: .
D: .
J: TRBJ1-2

DNA: TGTGCCAGCAGTTTACAGGGGGCTGATTCACCCCTCCACTTT
CDR3: CASSLQGADSPLHF
V: TRBV12-3/TRBV12-4
size: many
D: TRBD1
J: TRBJ1-6

DNA: TGCAGTGCCACGATCGGTAGCGGGGGGGCGGATGAGCAGTTCTTC
CDR3: CSATIGSGGADEQFF
V: TRBV20-1
size: few
D: TRBD2
J: TRBJ2-1

DNA: TGTGCCAGCAGCTCGCCGACACCCATGAACACTGAAGCTTTCTTT
CDR3: CASSSPTPMNTEAFF
V: TRBV5-6
size: few
D: .
J: TRBJ1-1

DNA: TGTGCCAGCACCGACCTGTTGAGCGGACTCTGCAATGAGCAGTTCTTC
CDR3: CASTDLLSGLCNEQFF
V: TRBV5-1
size: .
D: .
J: TRBJ2-1

DNA: TGTGCCAGCAGCTTAGGGACGACTAGCGGGAACTACGAGCAGTACTTC
CDR3: CASSLGTTSGNYEQYF
V: TRBV7-8
size: .
D: TRBD2
J: TRBJ2-7

DNA: TGTGCCATCAGTCCGGGACTAGGGGCATATACGCAGTATTTT
CDR3: CAISPGLGAYTQYF
V: TRBV10-3
size: few
D: TRBD2
J: TRBJ2-3

DNA: TGTGCCAGCAGGCCAGGGTGGGGGCGCGACGAGCAGTACTTC
CDR3: CASRPGWGRDEQYF
V: TRBV7-4
size: .
D: .
J: TRBJ2-7

DNA: TGCGCCAGCAGCCATTACCGTAGCGGGATATCCAATGAGCAGTTCTTC
CDR3: CASSHYRSGISNEQFF
V: TRBV4-3
size: .
D: TRBD2
J: TRBJ2-1

DNA: TGTGCCAGCAGCTTAGTAGCGCGGGAGCGGGGCGAGCAGTACTTC
CDR3: CASSLVARERGEQYF
V: TRBV7-2
size: .
D: TRBD2
J: TRBJ2-7

DNA: TGTGCCAGCAGCACCGGGACTAGGACGGGTGAGCAGTTCTTC
CDR3: CASSTGTRTGEQFF
V: TRBV7-2
size: .
D: TRBD2
J: TRBJ2-1

DNA: TGTGCCAGCAGCGACTCGGGAGGGGAGCAGTTCTTC
CDR3: CASSDSGGEQFF
V: TRBV7-3
size: many
D: TRBD2
J: TRBJ2-1

DNA: TGTGCCAGCAGACCCCTAGGACTAGTTTTGGGCAATGAGCAGTTCTTC
CDR3: CASRPLGLVLGNEQFF
V: TRBV6-5
size: .
D: TRBD2
J: TRBJ2-1

DNA: TGTGCCAGCAGCTTATTGGACAGGGGAGGTAATGAGCAGTTCTTC
CDR3: CASSLLDRGGNEQFF
V: TRBV7-8
size: .
D: TRBD1
J: TRBJ2-1

DNA: TGTGCCAGCTCACCATCCAGCGGGAACACCAATGAGCAGTTCTTC
CDR3: CASSPSSGNTNEQFF
V: TRBV18
size: .
D: TRBD2
J: TRBJ2-1

DNA: TGCAGTGCTAGAGCAGGGACCCACACTGAAGCTTTCTTT
CDR3: CSARAGTHTEAFF
V: TRBV20-1
size: .
D: .
J: TRBJ1-1

DNA: TGTGCCAGCAGCCAAGACCTAGCGGGAGTTCTTGATACGCAGTATTTT
CDR3: CASSQDLAGVLDTQYF
V: TRBV14
size: many
D: TRBD2
J: TRBJ2-3